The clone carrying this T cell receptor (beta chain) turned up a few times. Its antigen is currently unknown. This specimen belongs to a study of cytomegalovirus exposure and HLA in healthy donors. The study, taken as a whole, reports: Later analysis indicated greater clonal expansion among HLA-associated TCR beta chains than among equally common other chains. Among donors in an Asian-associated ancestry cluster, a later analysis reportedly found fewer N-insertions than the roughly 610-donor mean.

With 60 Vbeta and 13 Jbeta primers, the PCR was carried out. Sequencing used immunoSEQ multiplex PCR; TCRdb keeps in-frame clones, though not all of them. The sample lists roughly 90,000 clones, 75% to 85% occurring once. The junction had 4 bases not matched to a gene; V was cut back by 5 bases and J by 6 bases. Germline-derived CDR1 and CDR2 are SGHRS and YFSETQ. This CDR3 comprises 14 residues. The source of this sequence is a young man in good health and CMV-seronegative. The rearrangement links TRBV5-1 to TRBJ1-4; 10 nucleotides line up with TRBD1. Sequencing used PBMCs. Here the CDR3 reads CASRTGTGDEKLFF. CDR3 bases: TGCGCCAGCAGAACGGGGACAGGGGATGAAAAACTGTTTTTT.